This paragraph reports one T cell receptor beta chain. Its antigen is undetermined. The repertoire was sequenced with immunoSEQ multiplex PCR; TCRdb's copy has only in-frame clones and lacks some. Among roughly 150,000 clones listed, approximately 91% were seen once. CDR3 length equals 16 residues. Germline values: CDR1 MNHEY, CDR2 SVGAGI. The V gene lost 2 bases and the J gene lost 1 base, with 13 bases spanning the gap. The sample comes from a study of CD4+ T cells in melanoma. Overall study findings and caveats: CD8+ T cell, macrophage and B cell function reportedly correlated with neoantigen-specific CD4+ T cells. Diverse differentiation states were reported for melanoma neoantigen-specific CD4+ T cells.

The chain employs TRBV6-5 and TRBJ2-3, with D tentatively TRBD1 or TRBD2 (6 bases each). The sequence was collected from a human donor with melanoma. The DNA for the CDR3 is TGTGCCAGCAGTTACCTCCCGGGGGCGGGCACAGATACGCAGTATTTT. Amino acids: CASSYLPGAGTDTQYF.